These 3 T cell receptor beta chains were all obtained from the same sample, sequenced in a study of blood T cell repertoires in COVID-19. Sequencing was performed with immunoSEQ multiplex PCR; in TCRdb, only in-frame clones are kept and a portion is missing. The sample lists some 250,000 clones; 84% were seen once. The sample taken for sequencing was peripheral blood. The receptor source for this set is a man aged 55-75 years with acute or convalescent COVID-19.

The chain carries TRBV9 and TRBJ2-1; 14 bases fit TRBD2. Germline trimming cut 3 bases from V and 8 bases from J; bases unmatched to any gene: 7. Germline V lookup: CDR1 SGDLS, CDR2 YYNGEE. This CDR3 contains 16 residues. This CDR3 reads CASSAAGTSGSHEQFF. CDR3 bases: TGTGCCAGCAGCGCCGCCGGGACTAGCGGGAGCCATGAGCAGTTCTTC.

The chain joins TRBV7-3 to TRBJ2-5, with D maybe TRBD2 (5 bases). Per germline, CDR1 SGHTA and CDR2 FQGTGA. V lost 1 base, J lost 6 bases, and 9 bases lay in between. This CDR3 spans 13 amino acids. The CDR3 spells CASSLNEGKTQYF. CDR3 DNA: TGTGCCAGCAGCTTAAATGAGGGAAAGACCCAGTACTTC.

V and J are TRBV6-1 and TRBJ2-1; perhaps TRBD1 as D (6 bases). The germline gives CDR1 MNHNS, CDR2 SASEGT. The CDR3 has 18 amino acids. The V end lost 1 base, the J end lost 0 bases, and 16 bases lay between the germline ends. The chain's CDR3 is CASSEVEAGDYSYNEQFF. CDR3 bases: TGTGCCAGCAGTGAAGTAGAGGCAGGGGATTACTCCTACAATGAGCAGTTCTTC.